Following are 18 T cell receptor beta chains from one sample sequenced in a study of radiotherapy plus CTLA-4 blockade in lung cancer. Profiling relied on immunoSEQ multiplex PCR, and the TCRdb table lists in-frame clones only, not all of them. The sample holds 30,000 to 35,000 clones; approximately 82% are singletons and the top ten take 6.5% to 8.5%. This material consisted of peripheral blood, taken from a patient treated with radiotherapy plus ipilimumab. The receptor set was obtained from a human donor with non-small cell lung cancer who had stable disease on radiotherapy plus ipilimumab.

V gene TRBV11-3 combines with J gene TRBJ2-5; a weak D match, TRBD1 (6 bases). Trimming took 0 bases from V and 4 from J, leaving 9 bases between them. This CDR3 contains 14 residues. Germline V gives CDR1 SGHNT, CDR2 YENEEA. In nucleotides, the CDR3 is TGTGCCAGCAGCTTAGATGGACAGTTAGAGACCCAGTACTTC. It is translated as CASSLDGQLETQYF.

The chain is built from TRBV6-1 and TRBJ2-7; tentative D call: TRBD1 (5 bases). Germline CDR1 reads MNHNS; CDR2 reads SASEGT. The V end lost 7 bases, the J end lost 3 bases, and 16 bases lay between the germline ends. The CDR3 is 14 residues long. CDR3: CASTMDISLYEQYF. As DNA, the CDR3 is TGTGCCAGCACCATGGACATTTCCCTCTACGAGCAGTACTTC.

The chain has TRBV5-1 and TRBJ2-3; 7 bases line up with TRBD2. Per germline, CDR1 SGHRS and CDR2 YFSETQ. CDR3 length equals 13 residues. Germline trimming cut 4 bases from V and 5 bases from J; bases unmatched to any gene: 4. The CDR3 coding sequence is TGCGCCAGCAGCCGGGGGGACGGAGATACGCAGTATTTT. Its protein is CASSRGDGDTQYF.

This clone has only a few counts. V and J are TRBV5-5 and TRBJ1-6; D ambiguous. The V end lost 0 bases, the J end lost 9 bases, and 13 bases lay between the germline ends. CDR1 is SGHKS, CDR2 YYEKEE, per germline (reference sequence). The CDR3 has 15 residues. The CDR3 loop is CASSLDEGDFSPLHF. CDR3 sequence (DNA): TGTGCCAGCAGCTTGGATGAGGGTGACTTTTCACCCCTCCACTTT.

The chain combines TRBV5-1 with TRBJ2-2; D uncertain. Trimming stripped 0 bases from V and 3 bases from J, with 9 bases between. CDR3 size: 15 residues. The germline CDR1 and CDR2 sequences are SGHRS and YFSETQ. CDR3 DNA: TGCGCCAGCAGCTTGGTTGGGGTCCACACCGGGGAGCTGTTTTTT. This encodes CASSLVGVHTGELFF.

CDR3 protein: CASSRGGYSNQPQHF. The CDR3 DNA sequence: TGTGCCAGCTCTCGTGGAGGTTATAGCAATCAGCCCCAGCATTTT. This chain links TRBV9 with TRBJ1-5; D remains ambiguous. CDR3 size: 15 residues. Germline assignment: CDR1 SGDLS and CDR2 YYNGEE. Trimming took 7 bases from V and 0 from J, leaving 14 bases between them.

The sample holds a few counts of this clone. This chain uses TRBV27 with TRBJ2-5; TRBD1 matches at 7 bases. This CDR3 has 15 residues. V was pared by 5 bases and J by 1 base, with 7 bases of the junction left unmatched. The germline CDR1 and CDR2 sequences are MNHEY and SMNVEV (reference sequence). CDR3: CASSDPTGAQETQYF. For the CDR3, the DNA is TGTGCCAGCAGTGACCCTACAGGGGCCCAAGAGACCCAGTACTTC.

The J gene is TRBJ2-4, the V gene TRBV15, with D perhaps matching TRBD2 (6 bases). The CDR3 sequence is 14 residues long. Germline CDR1 LNHNV, CDR2 YYDKDF (reference sequence). Trimming removed 0 bases at V and 5 bases at J, with 8 bases between. The chain's CDR3 is CATSRDRRENIQYF. For the CDR3, the DNA is TGTGCCACCAGCAGAGATCGGAGGGAAAACATTCAGTACTTC.

DNA of the CDR3: TGTGCCACCAGCAGAGATCGAGGGGGCCACGAGGGTTATAGTTCAGATACGCAGTATTTT. Translation: CATSRDRGGHEGYSSDTQYF. The genes are TRBV15 and TRBJ2-3; TRBD1 agrees at 7 bases. Germline CDR1 and CDR2: LNHNV and YYDKDF (reference sequence). Trimming removed 0 bases from V and 4 bases from J; junction bases left unmatched: 19. This CDR3 has 20 amino acids.

This chain connects TRBV7-2 to TRBJ1-4, with D possibly TRBD1 on 6 matching bases. Trimming shortened V by 1 base and J by 8 bases, and 11 bases separated the two germline ends. Germline V gene data show CDR1 as SGHTA and CDR2 as FQGNSA. This CDR3 is built from 14 residues. The CDR3 reads CASSLGGGWEKLFF. The CDR3 bases are TGTGCCAGCAGCTTAGGAGGGGGGTGGGAAAAACTGTTTTTT.

The genes are TRBV10-1 and TRBJ2-1; 7 bases fit TRBD1. Germline V gene lookup returns CDR1 WNHNN and CDR2 SYGVQD (reference sequence). The CDR3 is made up of 14 amino acids. V was pared by 4 bases and J by 4 bases, with 4 bases of the junction left unmatched. CDR3 bases: TGCGCCAGCAGTGTTAGGGACAGATACAATGAGCAGTTCTTC. Translation gives CASSVRDRYNEQFF.

The chain joins TRBV5-6 to TRBJ2-7; 8 bases fit TRBD1. Germline V gene data show CDR1 as SGHDT and CDR2 as YYEEEE. V lost 0 bases, J lost 0 bases, and 5 bases stayed unmatched. The CDR3 sequence is 16 residues long. CDR3 protein: CASSLGQGRSSYEQYF. The DNA for the CDR3 is TGTGCCAGCAGCTTGGGACAGGGGCGTTCCTCCTACGAGCAGTACTTC.

The chain links TRBV9 to TRBJ1-1, with no clear D. The V end was cut by 4 bases, the J end by 4 bases, with 20 bases between. This CDR3 region has 16 residues. Germline assignment: CDR1 SGDLS and CDR2 YYNGEE. Written as DNA, the CDR3 is TGTGCCAGCAGCCCCAGACCCCTTGGTGGATTCACTGAAGCTTTCTTT. Protein sequence: CASSPRPLGGFTEAFF. The variable domain in full, completed from reference TRBV9 and TRBJ1-1, reads DSGVTQTPKHLITATGQRVTLRCSPRSGDLSVYWYQQSLDQGLQFLIQYYNGEERAKGNILERFSAQQFPDLHSELNLSSLELGDSALYFCASSPRPLGGFTEAFFGQGTRLTVV.

On this clone itself: One junction end disagrees with the germline gene, perhaps due to a read error. This chain uses TRBV7-4 with TRBJ1-2; D gene uncertain. The CDR3 loop spans 14 amino acids. Germline V gives CDR1 SGHVT, CDR2 SQSDAQ. As DNA, the CDR3 is TGTGCCAGCAGTTTAGTAGGCGGGCGCTATGGCTACACCTTC. Protein: CASSLVGGRYGYTF.

The rearrangement uses TRBV19 and TRBJ1-3; the D gene is possibly TRBD1 (6 bases). Germline V gene data show CDR1 as LNHDA and CDR2 as SQIVND (reference sequence). V lost 7 bases and J lost 0, with 13 bases in between. The CDR3 sequence is 15 residues long. The CDR3 bases are TGTGCCAGTAAGACCCGGGACATCTCTGGAAACACCATATATTTT. Protein sequence: CASKTRDISGNTIYF.

The chain recombines TRBV19 with TRBJ1-5, with TRBD1 matching over 10 bases. CDR3 size: 15 residues. Germline V gene sequence: CDR1 LNHDA, CDR2 SQIVND (reference sequence). V was clipped by 7 bases and J by 3 bases; unmatched bases: 6. This chain's CDR3 is CASTLDRGDNQPQHF. The CDR3 DNA is TGTGCCAGTACCCTGGACAGGGGGGACAATCAGCCCCAGCATTTT.

The rearrangement joins TRBV5-4 to TRBJ2-2; possibly TRBD1 for D (7 bases). This CDR3 is built from 16 residues. V was pared by 1 base and J by 5 bases, with 15 bases between. Germline CDR1 and CDR2: SGHNT and YYREEE (reference sequence). The CDR3 sequence is CASSLSWQGGTGELFF. CDR3 in DNA: TGTGCCAGCAGCTTGAGTTGGCAGGGGGGAACCGGGGAGCTGTTTTTT.

CDR3 in amino acids: CASSLSLTDTQYF. The CDR3 DNA follows: TGTGCCAGCAGTTTATCACTCACAGATACGCAGTATTTT. The chain links TRBV27 to TRBJ2-3; D not resolved. V gave up 0 bases and J gave up 2 bases, with 3 bases separating them. The CDR3 loop spans 13 amino acids. The germline V gene encodes CDR1 MNHEY and CDR2 SMNVEV (reference sequence).